What follows are 22 T cell receptor beta chains derived from one specimen sequenced in a study of cytomegalovirus exposure and HLA in healthy donors. Vbeta (60) and Jbeta (13) primers were used in the PCR. Clones were read by immunoSEQ multiplex PCR, and TCRdb kept only the in-frame ones, dropping some. The sample includes 150,000 or so clones, 81% seen only once; the top ten take 4.9%. The source material was PBMCs. All receptors come from a woman between 18 and 29 years old in good health and CMV-seropositive.

The rearrangement joins TRBV5-1 to TRBJ2-1, with 10 bases identical to TRBD2. CDR1 is SGHRS, CDR2 YFSETQ, per germline. The CDR3 has 15 residues. V shed 2 bases and J 7 bases; nucleotides not matched to a gene: 6. The CDR3 sequence is CASSFTSGVVNEQFF. The CDR3 region has the DNA TGCGCCAGCAGCTTTACTAGCGGGGTAGTAAATGAGCAGTTCTTC. The whole variable domain, remainder taken from reference TRBV5-1 and TRBJ2-1, is KAGVTQTPRYLIKTRGQQVTLSCSPISGHRSVSWYQQTPGQGLQFLFEYFSETQRNKGNFPGRFSGRQFSNSRSEMNVSTLELGDSALYLCASSFTSGVVNEQFFGPGTRLTVL.

This clone has more than one count but fewer than ten. V and J are TRBV7-8 and TRBJ1-5, with TRBD1 as a possible D gene (5 bases). V was shortened by 6 bases and J by 7 bases, with 19 bases between the two germline ends. CDR1 and CDR2 from the germline V gene are SGHVS and FQNEAQ. The CDR3 is 15 residues long. CDR3 protein: CASRLGTGVGQPQHF. The CDR3 region has the DNA TGTGCCAGCAGGTTGGGAACGGGGGTAGGACAGCCCCAGCATTTT. The full variable domain, its missing parts supplied by reference TRBV7-8 and TRBJ1-5, is GAGVSQSPRYKVAKRGQDVALRCDPISGHVSLFWYQQALGQGPEFLTYFQNEAQLDKSGLPSDRFFAERPEGSVSTLKIQRTQQEDSAVYLCASRLGTGVGQPQHFGDGTRLSIL.

The V gene is TRBV9, the J gene TRBJ2-2; no clear D. V was pared by 0 bases and J by 1 base, with 4 bases between. This CDR3 has 14 residues. CDR1 is SGDLS and CDR2 is YYNGEE in the germline V gene. The CDR3 protein is CASSVGRNTGELFF. The CDR3 DNA is TGTGCCAGCAGCGTAGGTAGGAACACCGGGGAGCTGTTTTTT. Supplemented by reference TRBV9 and TRBJ2-2, the full variable domain reads DSGVTQTPKHLITATGQRVTLRCSPRSGDLSVYWYQQSLDQGLQFLIQYYNGEERAKGNILERFSAQQFPDLHSELNLSSLELGDSALYFCASSVGRNTGELFFGEGSRLTVL.

This rearrangement joins TRBV5-1 to TRBJ1-1; the D is unclear. V lost 0 bases and J 3 bases, leaving 12 bases between the germline ends. CDR1 and CDR2 from the germline V gene are SGHRS and YFSETQ. The CDR3 runs 15 residues. Written as DNA, the CDR3 is TGCGCCAGCAGCTTGGGAGGAGGGTTGGACACTGAAGCTTTCTTT. This translates into CASSLGGGLDTEAFF. The entire variable domain, with the rest obtained from reference TRBV5-1 and TRBJ1-1, is as follows: KAGVTQTPRYLIKTRGQQVTLSCSPISGHRSVSWYQQTPGQGLQFLFEYFSETQRNKGNFPGRFSGRQFSNSRSEMNVSTLELGDSALYLCASSLGGGLDTEAFFGQGTRLTVV.

The chain employs TRBV14 and TRBJ2-3, with D unresolved. The V and J ends lost 0 bases and 2 bases respectively, with 6 bases between them. The CDR3 length is 14 residues. The germline gives CDR1 SGHDN, CDR2 FVKESK. The CDR3 protein is CASSQEWATDTQYF. In DNA form, the CDR3 reads TGTGCCAGCAGCCAAGAGTGGGCCACAGATACGCAGTATTTT.

Note on this clone: Germline is not matched at one junction end, which may reflect a read error. The chain combines TRBV7-7 with TRBJ2-3; 13 nucleotides agree with TRBD2. The CDR3 contains 16 residues. In germline, CDR1 is SSHAT, CDR2 FNYEAQ (reference sequence). The CDR3 nucleotides are TGTGCTAGCAGCTTGGGACTAGCGGGGACCACAGATACGCAGTATTTT. This encodes CASSLGLAGTTDTQYF.

The chain has TRBV5-1 and TRBJ2-5; TRBD2 is a possible D gene (5 bases). Trimming took 5 bases from V and 4 from J, leaving 18 bases between them. The CDR3 contains 15 residues. From germline, CDR1 is SGHRS and CDR2 YFSETQ. CDR3 residues: CASRLATTRTETQYF. Here the CDR3 DNA reads TGCGCCAGCAGACTGGCCACCACTAGAACAGAGACCCAGTACTTC. The full variable domain, completed using reference TRBV5-1 and TRBJ2-5, is KAGVTQTPRYLIKTRGQQVTLSCSPISGHRSVSWYQQTPGQGLQFLFEYFSETQRNKGNFPGRFSGRQFSNSRSEMNVSTLELGDSALYLCASRLATTRTETQYFGPGTRLLVL.

The rearrangement joins TRBV6-5 to TRBJ2-1; maybe TRBD2 (5 bases). Trimming removed 5 bases at V and 6 bases at J, with 8 bases between. Germline CDR1 MNHEY, CDR2 SVGAGI. The CDR3 has 12 amino acids. In DNA form, the CDR3 reads TGTGCCAGCAGTCGGGGAGTCAATGAGCAGTTCTTC. Protein sequence: CASSRGVNEQFF.

This chain links TRBV7-2 with TRBJ1-2; unclear D gene. The ends were cut back, 3 bases at V and 6 bases at J, with 11 bases in the middle. The germline V gene has CDR1 SGHTA and CDR2 FQGNSA. This CDR3 comprises 13 residues. The CDR3 DNA reads as TGTGCCAGCAGCTTCACGACAACCCATGGCTACACCTTC. Protein sequence: CASSFTTTHGYTF.

This chain connects TRBV23-1 to TRBJ1-1; D not resolved. TRBV23-1 has ORF status, its function being uncertain. The CDR3 is made up of 15 amino acids. Trimming left V 2 bases short and J 6 bases short, with 16 bases between. The CDR3 region has the DNA TGCGCCAGCAGTCAAATTACCGTGGGGAGGGCTGAAGCTTTCTTT. Translating it yields CASSQITVGRAEAFF.

This clone has a handful of counts. CDR3 DNA: TGTGCCAGCACCCTGGGGACAGCGCACAATGAGCAGTTCTTC. Translating it yields CASTLGTAHNEQFF. The chain couples TRBV27 to TRBJ2-1; 7 bases match TRBD1. This CDR3 has 14 residues. V was clipped by 7 bases and J by 5 bases; unmatched bases: 8. In germline, CDR1 is MNHEY, CDR2 SMNVEV (reference sequence).

The CDR3 DNA reads as TGTGCCACCAGCCTCCTGGGGCTCCCCCAGCGGTACTTC. Translation gives CATSLLGLPQRYF. This chain connects TRBV15 to TRBJ2-7; TRBD1 might be the D (5 bases). The V end was cut by 5 bases, the J end by 12 bases, with 20 bases between. The CDR3 is 13 residues long. Germline CDR1 is LNHNV and CDR2 is YYDKDF (reference sequence).

The chain uses TRBV28 and TRBJ2-7; 7 positions agree with TRBD2. In germline, CDR1 is MDHEN, CDR2 SYDVKM. The CDR3 spans 15 residues. V lost 5 bases, J lost 3 bases, and 10 bases stayed unmatched. For the CDR3, the DNA is TGTGCCAGCAGTCCTACCGGGACTACCCTCTACGAGCAGTACTTC. Translation gives CASSPTGTTLYEQYF. The full variable domain, its missing parts supplied by reference TRBV28 and TRBJ2-7, is DVKVTQSSRYLVKRTGEKVFLECVQDMDHENMFWYRQDPGLGLRLIYFSYDVKMKEKGDIPEGYSVSREKKERFSLILESASTNQTSMYLCASSPTGTTLYEQYFGPGTRLTVT.

This clone showed up just once. CDR3 region: CASSLERAPSGGYTF. The CDR3 nucleotides read TGCGCCAGCAGCTTGGAGAGGGCCCCCTCTGGAGGCTACACCTTC. The V call is TRBV5-1, the J call TRBJ1-2; D unclear. CDR3 length equals 15 residues. Germline values: CDR1 SGHRS, CDR2 YFSETQ. V was pared by 0 bases and J by 8 bases, with 17 bases between.

The V call is TRBV6-1, the J call TRBJ1-5, with D unclear. The germline CDR1 and CDR2 sequences are MNHNS and SASEGT. V lost 0 bases, J lost 0 bases, and 6 bases lay in between. CDR3 length: 15 residues. The DNA of the CDR3 is TGTGCCAGCAGTGAAGCCGGGTATAGCAATCAGCCCCAGCATTTT. Its translation is CASSEAGYSNQPQHF.

The chain links TRBV5-8 to TRBJ1-3, with unresolved D. The CDR3 sequence is 14 residues long. The V gene's germline CDR1 is SGHTS and CDR2 YDEGEE. V was trimmed by 2 bases and J by 1 base, leaving 7 bases between them. The CDR3 DNA reads as TGTGCCAGCAGCTTCGTTAGTTCTGGAAACACCATATATTTT. It is translated as CASSFVSSGNTIYF.

The J gene is TRBJ1-2, the V gene TRBV15; TRBD1 matches 7 bases. With V trimmed by 0 bases and J by 8 bases, 9 bases remained unmatched. CDR1 LNHNV and CDR2 YYDKDF come from the germline V gene (reference sequence). The CDR3 length is 15 residues. The CDR3 loop is CATSRDPTGDHGYTF. CDR3 coding DNA: TGTGCCACCAGCAGAGATCCTACAGGGGATCACGGCTACACCTTC. Drawing the rest from reference TRBV15 and TRBJ1-2, the complete variable domain is DAMVIQNPRYQVTQFGKPVTLSCSQTLNHNVMYWYQQKSSQAPKLLFHYYDKDFNNEADTPDNFQSRRPNTSFCFLDIRSPGLGDTAMYLCATSRDPTGDHGYTFGSGTRLTVV.

This rearrangement joins TRBV30 to TRBJ1-5, with TRBD1 matching 10 bases. The CDR3 totals 14 residues. Trimming cost V 3 bases and J 4 bases; bases outside gene matches: 3. Per the germline V gene, CDR1 is GTSNPN and CDR2 is SVGIG (reference sequence). CDR3 sequence: CAWRGQGLNQPQHF. In DNA form, the CDR3 reads TGTGCCTGGAGGGGACAGGGGTTAAATCAGCCCCAGCATTTT.

V and J are TRBV29-1 and TRBJ2-1; 7 bases agree with TRBD1. V lost 5 bases, J lost 3 bases, and 10 bases stayed unmatched. Germline V lookup: CDR1 SQVTM, CDR2 ANQGSEA. This CDR3 is 15 amino acids long. CDR3: CSVLYRDRVYNEQFF. The DNA for the CDR3 is TGCAGCGTTTTGTATCGAGACAGGGTCTACAATGAGCAGTTCTTC.

The rearrangement joins TRBV27 to TRBJ2-3, with D possibly TRBD2 on 6 matching bases. The CDR3 sequence is 15 residues long. V was shortened by 3 bases and J by 6 bases, with 16 bases between the two germline ends. CDR1 MNHEY and CDR2 SMNVEV come from the germline V gene (reference sequence). The CDR3 nucleotides are TGTGCCAGCAGTTTCCGCGGGGAGTGGGCGGATACGCAGTATTTT. It codes for CASSFRGEWADTQYF.

The chain uses TRBV21-1 and TRBJ1-1. TRBV21-1 constitutes a pseudogene. The length of the CDR3 is 17 residues. The DNA for the CDR3 is TGTGCCAGCAGCAAAGCGGAGGAGGGAGGTGAGAACACTGAAGCTTTCTTT. It is translated as CASSKAEEGGENTEAFF.

The rearrangement uses TRBV7-2 and TRBJ2-7; 8 bases are shared with TRBD1. Germline loops: CDR1 SGHTA, CDR2 FQGNSA. There are 13 residues in the CDR3. J was trimmed by 5 bases and V by 4 bases; bases with no gene match: 4. The CDR3 coding sequence is TGTGCCAGCAGCTGGGGACAGGTAAACGAGCAGTACTTC. It codes for CASSWGQVNEQYF.